Shown below are 21 T cell receptor beta chains from a single sample sequenced in a study of CD8 T cells in ankylosing spondylitis. Study-level findings and limits: Seemingly characteristic of ankylosing spondylitis blood was a TCR beta motif consisting of under 10 highly homologous variants.

TCRdb redid the calling of the 5' RACE reads with MiXCR, one entry per CDR3 protein. The table has around 430,000 distinct CDR3 sequences, roughly 15% seen once. No antigen is known for these receptors. Sequencing was done on a sample of blood, either unsorted or a sorted T cell fraction (not recorded which). All receptors derive from a male donor with ankylosing spondylitis.

This clonotype was observed at least ten times. The V gene is TRBV4-1, the J gene TRBJ1-2; D might be TRBD1 (6 bases). Germline-derived CDR1 and CDR2 are MGHRA and YSYEKL. This CDR3 has 14 residues. Trimming removed 5 bases from V and 3 bases from J, with 13 bases in between. The CDR3 nucleotides read TGCGCCAGCAGCGGCTGGGACACCGACTATGGCTACACCTTC. As protein: CASSGWDTDYGYTF.

This clonotype showed up just a few times. This chain uses TRBV28 with TRBJ2-1, with TRBD2 matching 7 bases. The V gene's germline CDR1 is MDHEN and CDR2 SYDVKM. The CDR3 spans 15 residues. The V and J ends lost 4 bases and 1 base, in that order; junction bases with no gene match: 4. CDR3: CASSSSGKSYNEQFF. CDR3 DNA: TGTGCCAGCAGTTCAAGCGGGAAGTCCTACAATGAGCAGTTCTTC.

The gene calls are TRBV5-1 and TRBJ2-1, with 7 bases fitting TRBD1. Germline values: CDR1 SGHRS, CDR2 YFSETQ. The CDR3 loop spans 16 amino acids. J was trimmed by 5 bases and V by 3 bases; bases with no gene match: 11. The CDR3 region is CASSSLLTGDHNEQFF. DNA of the CDR3: TGCGCCAGCAGCTCGCTATTAACAGGGGATCACAATGAGCAGTTCTTC.

Many counts were recorded for this clonotype. A junction end diverges from the germline sequence, so it may reflect a read error. CDR3 sequence reads: CASSSHYEQYF. In DNA, the CDR3 is TGTGCCAGCAGTTCACACTACGAGCAGTACTTC. The rearrangement links TRBV5-1 to TRBJ2-7; D not resolved. CDR1 SGHRS and CDR2 YFSETQ come from the germline V gene. CDR3 length: 11 amino acids.

CDR3 nucleotide sequence: TGTGCCAGCAGCCAAGGACATCTAAATGGCTACACCTTC. Amino acids: CASSQGHLNGYTF. The gene calls are TRBV3-1 and TRBJ1-2, with D uncertain. The germline V gene has CDR1 LGHDT and CDR2 YNNKEL (reference sequence). The CDR3 contains 13 residues. With 1 base removed from V and 6 bases from J, the gap between germline ends came to 9 bases.

In this sample, this clonotype turned up many times. The chain has TRBV10-3 and TRBJ2-1; D unresolved. The germline V gene encodes CDR1 ENHRY and CDR2 SYGVKD. There are 13 residues in the CDR3. Trimming left V 2 bases short and J 8 bases short, with 10 bases between. The CDR3 reads CAISEEVFDEQFF. The CDR3 nucleotides are TGTGCCATCAGTGAGGAAGTGTTCGATGAGCAGTTCTTC.

The CDR3 region has the DNA TGCAGTGCTAGTCTGGAGAGGGGCGAAGCTTTCTTT. Amino acids: CSASLERGEAFF. This rearrangement joins TRBV20-1 to TRBJ1-1, with D possibly matching TRBD1 (5 bases). The CDR3 spans 12 residues. The V end was cut by 3 bases, the J end by 8 bases, with 13 bases between. Germline CDR1 and CDR2: DFQATT and SNEGSKA (reference sequence).

This chain connects TRBV5-1 to TRBJ2-1; weak D call: TRBD2 (7 bases). Germline-derived CDR1 and CDR2 are SGHRS and YFSETQ. The germline V and J ends were trimmed by 4 bases and 7 bases, with 15 bases remaining between them. The CDR3 consists of 14 residues. The CDR3 protein is CASSRVGGANEQFF. The CDR3 nucleotides are TGCGCCAGCAGCCGTGTTGGGGGGGCAAATGAGCAGTTCTTC. The full variable domain, rest sourced from reference TRBV5-1 and TRBJ2-1, is KAGVTQTPRYLIKTRGQQVTLSCSPISGHRSVSWYQQTPGQGLQFLFEYFSETQRNKGNFPGRFSGRQFSNSRSEMNVSTLELGDSALYLCASSRVGGANEQFFGPGTRLTVL.

This clonotype was observed at least ten times. The chain has TRBV12-3 or TRBV12-4 and TRBJ1-1; TRBD1 might be the D (6 bases). The CDR3 covers 13 residues. V dropped 6 bases and J dropped 6 bases, with 14 bases sitting between them. CDR3 coding DNA: TGTGCCAGCAGACCTGACAGGTCCCCTGAAGCTTTCTTT. Translation: CASRPDRSPEAFF.

This clonotype showed up just a few times. CDR3 DNA sequence: TGTGCCAGCTCACCAGGGACTAGCGGGAGTGGTGAGCAGTTCTTC. Protein sequence: CASSPGTSGSGEQFF. This chain joins TRBV18 and TRBJ2-1; TRBD2 matches 14 bases. Losses at the gene ends were 2 bases for V and 9 bases for J; bases not matched to a gene: 3. The CDR3 runs 15 residues. Germline V CDR1 and CDR2: KGHSH, LQKENI.

This clonotype was counted only a few times. The rearrangement joins TRBV6-5 to TRBJ2-1, with no clear D. The germline V and J ends were trimmed by 2 bases and 8 bases, with 10 bases remaining between them. CDR3 size: 13 residues. CDR1 and CDR2 from the germline V gene are MNHEY and SVGAGI. Here the CDR3 reads CASSYRPRDEQFF. The CDR3 coding sequence is TGTGCCAGCAGTTACCGGCCGCGCGATGAGCAGTTCTTC.

This clonotype came up many times. This chain joins TRBV7-2 and TRBJ1-6; D may be TRBD1 (6 bases). This CDR3 is 15 amino acids long. CDR1 and CDR2 from the germline V gene are SGHTA and FQGNSA. Trimming took off 2 bases at V and 8 bases at J, with 13 bases between the two ends. The CDR3 sequence is CASSLSGQGHSPLHF. The CDR3 coding sequence is TGTGCCAGCAGCTTATCTGGGCAGGGGCATTCACCCCTCCACTTT.

This clonotype was detected many times. This chain links TRBV28 with TRBJ2-5; unclear D gene. The CDR3 has 16 amino acids. Germline lookup yields CDR1 MDHEN and CDR2 SYDVKM. Trimming left V 2 bases short and J 1 base short, with 14 bases between. The CDR3 DNA follows: TGTGCCAGCAGTTTAACCCTGGGCAGGTTCCAAGAGACCCAGTACTTC. Protein product: CASSLTLGRFQETQYF.

The sample holds a few counts of this clonotype. V is TRBV30 and J is TRBJ1-1; D is undetermined. The CDR3 has 13 residues. Germline V gene data show CDR1 as GTSNPN and CDR2 as SVGIG (reference sequence). V was pared by 4 bases and J by 1 base, with 10 bases between. The CDR3 coding sequence is TGTGCCTGGAACGCAGACACGAACACTGAAGCTTTCTTT. Translation: CAWNADTNTEAFF.

Concerning this clonotype: Its ends do not fully match the called genes, so a read error is possible. The chain combines TRBV20-1 with TRBJ2-3; possible D gene TRBD2, 5 bases. In germline, CDR1 is DFQATT, CDR2 SNEGSKA (reference sequence). CDR3 length: 14 residues. CDR3 sequence reads: CSARDPPSRDTQYF. The CDR3, as DNA: TGCAGTGCTAGAGATCCCCCTAGCAGAGATACGCAGTATTTT.

This clonotype was found many times. The chain has TRBV28 and TRBJ2-1, with 7 bases lining up with TRBD1. This CDR3 region has 16 residues. The germline V gene encodes CDR1 MDHEN and CDR2 SYDVKM. J gave up 1 base and V 8 bases, and 11 bases lay outside the gene matches. In DNA form, the CDR3 reads TGTGCCAGCGCTTCACAGGGGAAGGGGTCCTACAATGAGCAGTTCTTC. It yields the protein CASASQGKGSYNEQFF.

This clonotype was detected a few times. The chain combines TRBV4-2 with TRBJ2-1; 11 positions agree with TRBD2. This CDR3 region has 17 residues. Germline V gives CDR1 LGHNA, CDR2 YNFKEQ. V dropped 4 bases and J dropped 4; count of bases not matched to a gene: 9. In nucleotides, the CDR3 is TGTGCCAGCAGCCTGACCGGGACTAGCGGATTATACAATGAGCAGTTCTTC. Residues: CASSLTGTSGLYNEQFF.

The CDR3 bases are TGTGCCAGCAGCTCGATCAGCGGGAGGGGAGTCGGGGAGCTGTTTTTT. Translated: CASSSISGRGVGELFF. V gene TRBV4-2 combines with J gene TRBJ2-2; 10 nucleotides agree with TRBD2. Germline values: CDR1 LGHNA, CDR2 YNFKEQ. V gave up 5 bases and J gave up 7 bases; unmatched junction bases: 10. The CDR3 covers 16 residues.

The sample holds a few counts of this clonotype. The rearrangement links TRBV20-1 to TRBJ1-5; D call uncertain. Trimming left V 0 bases short and J 0 bases short, with 12 bases between. The CDR3 has 16 residues. Per germline, CDR1 DFQATT and CDR2 SNEGSKA (reference sequence). CDR3 DNA: TGCAGTGCTAGAGACCCCGGTTCCTATAGCAATCAGCCCCAGCATTTT. Its protein product is CSARDPGSYSNQPQHF.

The count of this clonotype is one. This chain connects TRBV7-2 to TRBJ1-2; D unresolved. V was pared by 5 bases and J by 7 bases, with 11 bases between. The germline gives CDR1 SGHTA, CDR2 FQGNSA. The length of the CDR3 is 12 residues. CDR3 DNA: TGTGCCAGCAGCCCAGGACCGTCTGGCTACACCTTC. Encoded protein: CASSPGPSGYTF.

This clonotype was recorded at least ten times. The chain has TRBV11-2 and TRBJ2-3; tentatively, D is TRBD1 or TRBD2 (7 bases each). V was shortened by 0 bases and J by 2 bases, with 12 bases between the two germline ends. Germline assignment: CDR1 SGHAT and CDR2 FQNNGV. The CDR3 runs 16 residues. In nucleotides, the CDR3 is TGTGCCAGCAGCTTAGAAGGGAGGGGGCACACAGATACGCAGTATTTT. It is translated as CASSLEGRGHTDTQYF.